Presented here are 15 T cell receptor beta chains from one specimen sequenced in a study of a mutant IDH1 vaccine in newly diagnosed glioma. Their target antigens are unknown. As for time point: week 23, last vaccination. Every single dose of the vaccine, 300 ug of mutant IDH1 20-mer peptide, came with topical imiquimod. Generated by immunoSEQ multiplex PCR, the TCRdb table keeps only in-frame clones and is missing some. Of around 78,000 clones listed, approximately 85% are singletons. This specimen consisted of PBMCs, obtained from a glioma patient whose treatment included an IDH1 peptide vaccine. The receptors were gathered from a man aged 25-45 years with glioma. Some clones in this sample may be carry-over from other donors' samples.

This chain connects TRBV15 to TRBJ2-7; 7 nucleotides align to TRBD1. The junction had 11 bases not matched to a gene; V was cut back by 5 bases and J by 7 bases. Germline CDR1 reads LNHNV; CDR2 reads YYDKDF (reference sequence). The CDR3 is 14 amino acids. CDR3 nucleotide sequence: TGTGCCACCAGCTACGGCAGGGGGTCGGGAGAGCAGTACTTC. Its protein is CATSYGRGSGEQYF.

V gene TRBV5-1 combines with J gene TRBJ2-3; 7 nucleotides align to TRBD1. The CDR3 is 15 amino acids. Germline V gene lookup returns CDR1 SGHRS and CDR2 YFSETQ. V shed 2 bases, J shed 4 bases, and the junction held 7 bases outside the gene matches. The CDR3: CASSFTGVLADTQYF. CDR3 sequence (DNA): TGCGCCAGCAGCTTCACAGGGGTGCTTGCAGATACGCAGTATTTT.

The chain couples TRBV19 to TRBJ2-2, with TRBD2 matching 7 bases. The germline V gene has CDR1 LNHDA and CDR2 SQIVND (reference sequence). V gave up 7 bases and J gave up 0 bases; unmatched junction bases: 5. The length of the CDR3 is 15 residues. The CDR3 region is CASMAGEANTGELFF. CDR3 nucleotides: TGTGCCAGTATGGCGGGAGAAGCGAACACCGGGGAGCTGTTTTTT. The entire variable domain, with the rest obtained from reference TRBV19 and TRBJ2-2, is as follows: DGGITQSPKYLFRKEGQNVTLSCEQNLNHDAMYWYRQDPGQGLRLIYYSQIVNDFQKGDIAEGYSVSREKKESFPLTVTSAQKNPTAFYLCASMAGEANTGELFFGEGSRLTVL.

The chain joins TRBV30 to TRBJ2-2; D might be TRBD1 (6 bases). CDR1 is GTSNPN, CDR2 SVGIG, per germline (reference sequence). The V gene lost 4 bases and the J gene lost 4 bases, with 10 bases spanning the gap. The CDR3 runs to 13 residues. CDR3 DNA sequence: TGTGCCTGGACACAGGGTTTCACCGGGGAGCTGTTTTTT. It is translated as CAWTQGFTGELFF.

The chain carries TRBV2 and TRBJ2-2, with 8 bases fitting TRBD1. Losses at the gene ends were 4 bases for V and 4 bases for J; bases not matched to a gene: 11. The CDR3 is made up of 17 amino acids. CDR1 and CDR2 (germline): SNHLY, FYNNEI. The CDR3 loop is CASSGNVAGGGTGELFF. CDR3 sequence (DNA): TGTGCCAGCAGTGGGAATGTAGCAGGGGGCGGCACCGGGGAGCTGTTTTTT.

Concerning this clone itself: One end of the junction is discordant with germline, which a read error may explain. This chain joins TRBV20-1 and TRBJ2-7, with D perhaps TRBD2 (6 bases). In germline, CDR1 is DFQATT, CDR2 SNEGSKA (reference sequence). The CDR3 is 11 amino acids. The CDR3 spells CSARTPRLVVF. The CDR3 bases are TGCAGTGCTAGGACTCCGAGACTAGTCGTTTTC.

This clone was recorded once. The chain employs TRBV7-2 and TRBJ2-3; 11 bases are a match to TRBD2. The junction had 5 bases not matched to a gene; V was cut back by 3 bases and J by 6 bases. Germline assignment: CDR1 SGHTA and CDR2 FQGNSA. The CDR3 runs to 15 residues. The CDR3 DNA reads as TGTGCCAGCAGCTTTAGCGGGGGGGCCATGGATACGCAGTATTTT. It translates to CASSFSGGAMDTQYF.

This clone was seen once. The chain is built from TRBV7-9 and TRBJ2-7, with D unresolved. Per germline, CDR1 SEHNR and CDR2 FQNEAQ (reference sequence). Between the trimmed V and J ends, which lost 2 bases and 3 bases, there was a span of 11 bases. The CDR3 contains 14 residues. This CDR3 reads CASSLNPESYEQYF. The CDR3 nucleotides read TGTGCCAGCAGCTTAAATCCCGAAAGCTACGAGCAGTACTTC.

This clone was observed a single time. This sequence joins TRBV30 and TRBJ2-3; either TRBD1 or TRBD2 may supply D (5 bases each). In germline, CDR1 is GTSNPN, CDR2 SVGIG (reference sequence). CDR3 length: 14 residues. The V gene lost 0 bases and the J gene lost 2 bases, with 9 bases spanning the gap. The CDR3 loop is CAWSVMGTTDTQYF. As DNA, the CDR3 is TGTGCCTGGAGTGTAATGGGGACCACAGATACGCAGTATTTT.

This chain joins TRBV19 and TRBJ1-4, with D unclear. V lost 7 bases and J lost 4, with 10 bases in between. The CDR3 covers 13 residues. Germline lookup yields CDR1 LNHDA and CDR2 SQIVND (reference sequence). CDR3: CASKSSSNEKLFF. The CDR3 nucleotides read TGTGCCAGTAAGAGCAGCAGTAATGAAAAACTGTTTTTT.

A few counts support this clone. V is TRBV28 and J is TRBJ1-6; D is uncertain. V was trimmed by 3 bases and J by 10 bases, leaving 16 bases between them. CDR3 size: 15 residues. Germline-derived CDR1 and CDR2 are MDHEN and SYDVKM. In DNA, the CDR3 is TGTGCCAGCAGTTTTCTTGACCGGGATCGATCACCCCTCCACTTT. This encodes CASSFLDRDRSPLHF.

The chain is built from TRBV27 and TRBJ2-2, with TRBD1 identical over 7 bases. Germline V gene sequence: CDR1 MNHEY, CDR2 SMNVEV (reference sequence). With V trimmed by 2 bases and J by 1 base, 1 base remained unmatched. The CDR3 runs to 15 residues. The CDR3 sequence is CASSLRGRNTGELFF. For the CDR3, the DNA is TGTGCCAGCAGTTTAAGGGGGCGGAACACCGGGGAGCTGTTTTTT.

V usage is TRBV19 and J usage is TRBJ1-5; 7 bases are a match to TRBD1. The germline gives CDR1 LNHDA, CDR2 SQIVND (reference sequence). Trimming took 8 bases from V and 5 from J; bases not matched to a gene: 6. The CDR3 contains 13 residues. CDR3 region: CASQNRGHQPQHF. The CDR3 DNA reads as TGTGCCAGTCAAAACAGGGGACATCAGCCCCAGCATTTT.

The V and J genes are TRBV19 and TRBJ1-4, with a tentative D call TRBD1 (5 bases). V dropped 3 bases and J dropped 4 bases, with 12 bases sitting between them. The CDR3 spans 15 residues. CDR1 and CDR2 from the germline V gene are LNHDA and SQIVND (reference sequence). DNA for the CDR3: TGTGCCAGTAGTATCCACCAGGGCGTTAATGAAAAACTGTTTTTT. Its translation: CASSIHQGVNEKLFF. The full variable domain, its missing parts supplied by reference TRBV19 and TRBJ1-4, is DGGITQSPKYLFRKEGQNVTLSCEQNLNHDAMYWYRQDPGQGLRLIYYSQIVNDFQKGDIAEGYSVSREKKESFPLTVTSAQKNPTAFYLCASSIHQGVNEKLFFGSGTQLSVL.

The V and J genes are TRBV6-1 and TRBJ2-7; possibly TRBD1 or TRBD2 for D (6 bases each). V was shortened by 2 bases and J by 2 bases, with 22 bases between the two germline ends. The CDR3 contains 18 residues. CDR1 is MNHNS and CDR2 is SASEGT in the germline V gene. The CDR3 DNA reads TGTGCCAGCAGTGAATCGGACAGTGAGAGCGGGCATCCCTACGAGCAGTACTTC. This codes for CASSESDSESGHPYEQYF.